This TCR beta chain is drawn from a study of regulatory T cells in long-lasting Graves disease. Study findings and constraints: It was in persistent disease that TRBV28, TRBJ1-2 and TRBJ2-5 were favored.

Regarding time point: newly diagnosed GD, antithyroid drugs for less than 3 months. From RNA extracted from PBMCs, the TCR library was made. Nine milliliters of peripheral blood were taken and placed in EDTA tubes. This clonotype was found many times. Its antigen is still unknown. V was clipped by 5 bases and J by 4 bases, with 9 bases between them. CDR3 length: 13 amino acids. The germline CDR1 and CDR2 sequences are SGHNT and YENEEA. HTBI primers from iRepertoire and Arm-PCR of CDR3 regions yielded the TCR beta libraries. Using its own MiXCR run on the multiplex PCR reads, TCRdb lists one record per CDR3 protein. The sample contains about 620,000 distinct CDR3 sequences, around 15% of which appear only once. The sample was also reused in another study, on T cells in Graves' hyperthyroidism and ophthalmopathy.

The sample consisted of peripheral blood mononuclear cells (PBMCs), taken at new diagnosis, from a patient treated with antithyroid drugs. The J gene is TRBJ2-1, the V gene TRBV11-3; no firm D call. This receptor was obtained from a woman younger than 45 with Graves disease. CDR3 in DNA: TGTGCCAGCAGCCCCGCTGAGTACAATGAGCAGTTCTTC. This gives the protein CASSPAEYNEQFF. The variable domain in full, completed from reference TRBV11-3 and TRBJ2-1, reads EAGVVQSPRYKIIEKKQPVAFWCNPISGHNTLYWYLQNLGQGPELLIRYENEEAVDDSQLPKDRFSAERLKGVDSTLKIQPAELGDSAVYLCASSPAEYNEQFFGPGTRLTVL.